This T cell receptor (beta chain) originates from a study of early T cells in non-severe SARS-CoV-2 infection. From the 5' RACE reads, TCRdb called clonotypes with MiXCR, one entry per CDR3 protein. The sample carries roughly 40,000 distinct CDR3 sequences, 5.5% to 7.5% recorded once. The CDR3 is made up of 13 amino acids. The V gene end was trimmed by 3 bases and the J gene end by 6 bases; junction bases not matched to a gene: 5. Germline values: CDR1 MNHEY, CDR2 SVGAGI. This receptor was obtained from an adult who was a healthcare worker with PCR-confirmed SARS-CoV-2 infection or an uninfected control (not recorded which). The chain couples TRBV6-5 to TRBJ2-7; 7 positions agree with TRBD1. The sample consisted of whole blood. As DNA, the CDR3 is TGTGCCAGCAGTTATTATTCAGGGGGCGAGCAGTACTTC. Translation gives CASSYYSGGEQYF.